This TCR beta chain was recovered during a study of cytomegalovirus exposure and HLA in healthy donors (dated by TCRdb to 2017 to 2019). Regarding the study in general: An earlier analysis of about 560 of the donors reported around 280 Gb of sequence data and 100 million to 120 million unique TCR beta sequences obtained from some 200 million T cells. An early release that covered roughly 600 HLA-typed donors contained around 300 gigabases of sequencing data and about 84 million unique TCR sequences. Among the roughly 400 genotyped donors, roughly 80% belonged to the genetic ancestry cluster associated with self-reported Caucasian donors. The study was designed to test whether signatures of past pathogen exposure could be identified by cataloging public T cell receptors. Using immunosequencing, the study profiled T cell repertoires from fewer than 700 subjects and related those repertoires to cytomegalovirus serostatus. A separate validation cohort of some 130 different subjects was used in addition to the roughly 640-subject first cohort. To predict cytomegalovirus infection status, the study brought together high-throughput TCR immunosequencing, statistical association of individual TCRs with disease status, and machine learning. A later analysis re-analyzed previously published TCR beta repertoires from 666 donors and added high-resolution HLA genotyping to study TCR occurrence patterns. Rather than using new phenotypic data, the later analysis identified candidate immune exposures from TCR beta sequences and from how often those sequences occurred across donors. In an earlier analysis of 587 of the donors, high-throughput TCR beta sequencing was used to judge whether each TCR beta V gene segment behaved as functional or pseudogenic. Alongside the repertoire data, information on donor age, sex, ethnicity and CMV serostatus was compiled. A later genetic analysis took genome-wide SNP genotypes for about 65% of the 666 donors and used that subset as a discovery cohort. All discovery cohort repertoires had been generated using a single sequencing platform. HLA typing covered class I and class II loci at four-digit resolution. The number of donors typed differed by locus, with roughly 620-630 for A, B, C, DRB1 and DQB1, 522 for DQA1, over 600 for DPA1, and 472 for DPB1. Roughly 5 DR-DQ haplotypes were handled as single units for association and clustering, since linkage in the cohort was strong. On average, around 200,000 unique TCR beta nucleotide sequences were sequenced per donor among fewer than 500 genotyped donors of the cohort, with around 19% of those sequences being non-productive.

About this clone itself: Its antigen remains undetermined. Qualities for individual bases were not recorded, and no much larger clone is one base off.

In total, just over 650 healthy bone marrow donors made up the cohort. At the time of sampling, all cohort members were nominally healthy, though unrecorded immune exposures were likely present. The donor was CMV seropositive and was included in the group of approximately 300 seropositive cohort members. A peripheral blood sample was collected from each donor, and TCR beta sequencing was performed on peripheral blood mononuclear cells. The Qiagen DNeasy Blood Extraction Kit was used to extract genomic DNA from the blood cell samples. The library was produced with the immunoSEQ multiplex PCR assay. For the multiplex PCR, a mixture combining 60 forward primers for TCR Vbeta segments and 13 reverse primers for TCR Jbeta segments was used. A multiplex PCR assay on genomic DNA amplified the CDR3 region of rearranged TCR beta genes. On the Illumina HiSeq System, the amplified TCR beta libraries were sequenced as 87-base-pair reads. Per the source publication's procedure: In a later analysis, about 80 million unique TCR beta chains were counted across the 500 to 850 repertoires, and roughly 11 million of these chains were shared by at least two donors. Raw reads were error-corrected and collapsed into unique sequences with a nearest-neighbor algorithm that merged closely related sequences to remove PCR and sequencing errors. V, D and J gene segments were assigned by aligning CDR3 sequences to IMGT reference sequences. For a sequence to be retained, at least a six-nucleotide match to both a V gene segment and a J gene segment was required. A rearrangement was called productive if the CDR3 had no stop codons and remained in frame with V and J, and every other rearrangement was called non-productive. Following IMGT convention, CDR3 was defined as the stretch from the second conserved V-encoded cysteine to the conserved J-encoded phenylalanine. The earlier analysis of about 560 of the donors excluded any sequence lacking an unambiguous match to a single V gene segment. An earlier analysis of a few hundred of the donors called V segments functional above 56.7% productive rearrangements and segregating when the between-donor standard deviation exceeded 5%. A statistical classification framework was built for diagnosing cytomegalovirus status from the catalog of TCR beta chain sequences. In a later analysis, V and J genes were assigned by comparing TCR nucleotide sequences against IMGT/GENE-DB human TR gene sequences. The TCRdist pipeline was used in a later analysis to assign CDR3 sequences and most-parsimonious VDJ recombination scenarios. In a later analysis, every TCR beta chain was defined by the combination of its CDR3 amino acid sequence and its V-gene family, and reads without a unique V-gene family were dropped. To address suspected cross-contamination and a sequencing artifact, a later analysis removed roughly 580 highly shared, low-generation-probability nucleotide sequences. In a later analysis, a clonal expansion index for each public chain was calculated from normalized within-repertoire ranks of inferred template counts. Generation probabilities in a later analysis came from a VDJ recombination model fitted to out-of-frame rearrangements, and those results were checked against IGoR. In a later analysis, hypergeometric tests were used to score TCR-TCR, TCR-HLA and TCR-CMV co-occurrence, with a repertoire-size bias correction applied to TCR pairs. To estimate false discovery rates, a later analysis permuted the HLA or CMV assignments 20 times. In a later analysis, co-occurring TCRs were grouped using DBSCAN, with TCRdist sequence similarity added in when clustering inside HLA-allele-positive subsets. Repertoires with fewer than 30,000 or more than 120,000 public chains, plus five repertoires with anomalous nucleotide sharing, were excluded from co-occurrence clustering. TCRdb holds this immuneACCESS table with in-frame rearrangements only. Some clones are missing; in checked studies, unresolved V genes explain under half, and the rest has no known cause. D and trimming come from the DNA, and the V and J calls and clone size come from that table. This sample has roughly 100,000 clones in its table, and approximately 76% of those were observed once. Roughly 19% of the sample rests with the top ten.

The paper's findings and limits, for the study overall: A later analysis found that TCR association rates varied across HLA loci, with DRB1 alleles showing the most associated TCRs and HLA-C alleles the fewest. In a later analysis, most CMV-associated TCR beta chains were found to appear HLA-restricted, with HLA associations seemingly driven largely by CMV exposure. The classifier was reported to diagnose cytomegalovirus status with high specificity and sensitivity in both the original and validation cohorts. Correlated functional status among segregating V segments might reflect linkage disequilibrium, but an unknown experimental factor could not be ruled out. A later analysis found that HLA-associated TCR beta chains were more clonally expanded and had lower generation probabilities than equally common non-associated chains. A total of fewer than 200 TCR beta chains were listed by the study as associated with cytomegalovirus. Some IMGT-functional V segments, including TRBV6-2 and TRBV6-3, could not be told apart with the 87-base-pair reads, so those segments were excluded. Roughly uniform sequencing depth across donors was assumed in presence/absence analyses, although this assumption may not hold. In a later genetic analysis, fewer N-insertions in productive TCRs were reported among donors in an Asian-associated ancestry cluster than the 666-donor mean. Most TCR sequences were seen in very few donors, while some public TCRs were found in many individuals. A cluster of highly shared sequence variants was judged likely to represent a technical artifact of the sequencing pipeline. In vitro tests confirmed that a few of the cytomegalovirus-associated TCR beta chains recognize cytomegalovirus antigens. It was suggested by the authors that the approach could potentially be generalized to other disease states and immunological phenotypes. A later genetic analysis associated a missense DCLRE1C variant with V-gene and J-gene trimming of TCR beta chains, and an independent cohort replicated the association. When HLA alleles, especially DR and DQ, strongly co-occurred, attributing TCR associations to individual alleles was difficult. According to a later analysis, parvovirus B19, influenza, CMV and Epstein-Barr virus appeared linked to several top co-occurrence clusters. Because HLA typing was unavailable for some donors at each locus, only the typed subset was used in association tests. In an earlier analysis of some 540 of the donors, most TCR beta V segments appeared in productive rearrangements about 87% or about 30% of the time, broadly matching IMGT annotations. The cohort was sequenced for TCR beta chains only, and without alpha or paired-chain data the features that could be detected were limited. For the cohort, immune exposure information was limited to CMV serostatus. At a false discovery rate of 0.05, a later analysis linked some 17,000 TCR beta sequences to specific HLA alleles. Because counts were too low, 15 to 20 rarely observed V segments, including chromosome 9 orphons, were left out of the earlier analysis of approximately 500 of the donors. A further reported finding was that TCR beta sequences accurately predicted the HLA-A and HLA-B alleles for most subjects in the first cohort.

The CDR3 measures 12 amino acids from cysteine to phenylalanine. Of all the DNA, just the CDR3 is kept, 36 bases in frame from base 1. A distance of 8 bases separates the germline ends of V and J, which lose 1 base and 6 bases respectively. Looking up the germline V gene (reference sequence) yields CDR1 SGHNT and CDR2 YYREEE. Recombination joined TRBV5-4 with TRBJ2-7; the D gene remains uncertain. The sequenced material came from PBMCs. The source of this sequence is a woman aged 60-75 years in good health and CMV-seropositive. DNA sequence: TGTGCCAGCAGCTTGTTCGGTCTCGAGCAGTACTTC. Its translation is CASSLFGLEQYF. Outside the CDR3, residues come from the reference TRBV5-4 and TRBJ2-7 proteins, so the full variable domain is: ETGVTQSPTHLIKTRGQQVTLRCSSQSGHNTVSWYQQALGQGPQFIFQYYREEENGRGNFPPRFSGLQFPNYSSELNVNALELDDSALYLCASSLFGLEQYFGPGTRLTVT.